Included here is one TCR beta chain sequence, with context. This entry comes from a study of blood T cell repertoires in COVID-19. Background on the study: Italy, Spain and the United States were the sources of the convalescent and acute COVID-19 samples. From T cells, B-cell-depleted T cells, or PBMCs came the material, which was cDNA or gDNA.

Germline lookup yields CDR1 MNHEY and CDR2 SVGAGI. V lost 8 bases and J lost 3; bases outside the gene matches: 10. The CDR3 is made up of 15 amino acids. Original handling: Amplification of reference gene primers provided the estimated nucleated cell counts. Some clones are missing from TCRdb's copy, which holds only in-frame ones; the method was immunoSEQ multiplex PCR. V and J calls and clone size are those listed in that table; D and trimming were worked out from the DNA. The data show over 300,000 clones, about 90% seen once. The V gene is TRBV6-5, the J gene TRBJ1-5; 7 nucleotides agree with TRBD1. The sequence derives from a young man with active or convalescent COVID-19. Sequenced: peripheral blood. The DNA of the CDR3 is TGTGCCAGCCTACCGACAGGGATATTCAATCAGCCCCAGCATTTT. Encoded protein: CASLPTGIFNQPQHF.